These T cell receptor beta chains were read from a single sample in a study of shared clonotypes between healthy human individuals. Libraries were prepared by immunoSEQ multiplex PCR; TCRdb keeps only in-frame clonotypes and omits some of them. The sample lists more than 1.2 million clones; approximately 98.5% were seen once. The sample taken for sequencing was naive CD4+ T cells sorted from blood. The receptor set was obtained from a man in his thirties or forties in good health. The CDR3 runs from the conserved cysteine through the conserved F or W. D genes are given only for firm matches. Clone sizes are given selectively: once, few, many, or a class where the clone is expanded.

D | size | J | V | length | CDR3 | DNA
TRBD1 | - | TRBJ2-5 | TRBV5-5 | 15 | CASTEQGARGETQYF | TGTGCCAGCACGGAACAGGGGGCGCGGGGAGAGACCCAGTACTTC
TRBD1 | - | TRBJ2-6 | TRBV28 | 15 | CASNLRGSGANVLTF | TGTGCCAGCAACCTCAGGGGGTCTGGGGCCAACGTCCTGACTTTC
- | once | TRBJ1-2 | TRBV28 | 10 | CATQHYGYTF | TGTGCTACCCAGCACTATGGCTACACCTTC
TRBD1 | - | TRBJ2-1 | TRBV28 | 13 | CASSSTGSNEQFF | TGTGCCAGCAGTTCGACAGGGTCCAATGAGCAGTTCTTC
TRBD2 | - | TRBJ2-5 | TRBV28 | 14 | CASRLSGGQETQYF | TGTGCCAGCAGGCTTAGCGGGGGACAAGAGACCCAGTACTTC
- | - | TRBJ2-5 | TRBV18 | 14 | CASSPLTVEETQYF | TGTGCCAGCTCACCACTAACAGTGGAGGAGACCCAGTACTTC
- | - | TRBJ2-2 | TRBV5-1 | 15 | CASSVGRGDTGELFF | TGCGCCAGCAGCGTAGGACGCGGCGACACCGGGGAGCTGTTTTTT
- | - | TRBJ1-1 | TRBV6-1 | 13 | CASSEDSFFEAFF | TGTGCCAGCAGTGAAGACAGCTTCTTTGAAGCTTTCTTT
- | - | TRBJ1-2 | TRBV11-2 | 16 | CASSRPGRGRNYGYTF | TGTGCCAGCAGCCGCCCGGGGAGGGGGAGAAACTATGGCTACACCTTC
- | - | TRBJ2-5 | TRBV27 | 14 | CASSLSGWEETQYF | TGTGCCAGCAGTTTATCAGGTTGGGAAGAGACCCAGTACTTC